This entry is about one T cell receptor beta chain. Its antigen remains unknown. As every portion of the isolated RNA was reverse transcribed, the sequencing read expressed TCRB transcripts. Some clones are missing from TCRdb's copy, which holds only in-frame ones; the method was immunoSEQ multiplex PCR. Among hundreds of thousands of clones listed, approximately 30% were seen once. The data stem from a study of beta chain features in type 1 diabetes. Study-wide points: Cells carrying high TCR expression could end up over-represented when cDNA is sequenced. Any HLA type influence on TCRB rearrangement was left unresolved here. Moderately but significantly shorter TCRB CDR3s were found in Type 1 diabetes patients in all four CD4+ subsets.

The germline V gene encodes CDR1 GTSNPN and CDR2 SVGIG (reference sequence). CDR3 length: 13 amino acids. Trimming pared 1 base from V and 8 bases from J, leaving 12 bases between. The authors sorted CD4+ naive, central memory, regulatory and stem cell-like memory cells via CD45RO/CCR7/CD25/CD127/CD95/CD27. The sequence was collected from a man aged 18 to 29 in good health. Sequenced sample: naive CD4+ T cells from blood. The chain joins TRBV30 to TRBJ1-5; the D is unclear. CDR3 amino acids: CAWSGAVREPQHF. Here the CDR3 DNA reads TGTGCCTGGAGTGGGGCGGTCCGGGAGCCCCAGCATTTT.